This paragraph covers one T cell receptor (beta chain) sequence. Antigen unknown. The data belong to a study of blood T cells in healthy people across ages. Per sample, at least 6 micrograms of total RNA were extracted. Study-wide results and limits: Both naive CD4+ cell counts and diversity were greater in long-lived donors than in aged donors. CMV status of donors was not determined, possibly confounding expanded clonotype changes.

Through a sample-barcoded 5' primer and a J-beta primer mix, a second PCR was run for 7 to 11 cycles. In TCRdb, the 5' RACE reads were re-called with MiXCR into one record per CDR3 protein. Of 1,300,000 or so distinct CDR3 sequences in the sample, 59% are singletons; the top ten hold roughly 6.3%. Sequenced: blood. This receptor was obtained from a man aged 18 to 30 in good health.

The CDR3: CASTLDRAGTGELFF. The CDR3 DNA reads TGCGCCAGCACCCTAGACAGGGCTGGCACCGGGGAGCTGTTTTTT. The rearrangement uses TRBV5-1 and TRBJ2-2; 7 bases are a match to TRBD1. The junction had 9 bases not matched to a gene; V was cut back by 6 bases and J by 4 bases. The length of the CDR3 is 15 residues. Germline loops: CDR1 SGHRS, CDR2 YFSETQ.